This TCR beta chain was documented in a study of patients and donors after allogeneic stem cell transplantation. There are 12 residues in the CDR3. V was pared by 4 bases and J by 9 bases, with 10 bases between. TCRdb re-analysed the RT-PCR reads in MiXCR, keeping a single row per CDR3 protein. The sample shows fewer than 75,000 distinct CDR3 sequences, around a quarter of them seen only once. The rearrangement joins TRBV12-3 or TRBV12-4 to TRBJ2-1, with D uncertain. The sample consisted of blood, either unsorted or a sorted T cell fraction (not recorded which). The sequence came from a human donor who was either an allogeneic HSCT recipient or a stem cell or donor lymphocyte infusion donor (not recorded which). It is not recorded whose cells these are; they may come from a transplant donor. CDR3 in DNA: TGTGCCAGCAGTTCACGGCTGGGTGAGCAGTTCTTC. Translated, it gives CASSSRLGEQFF.